The 31 T cell receptor beta chains below all came from one sample that was sequenced in a study of blood T cell repertoires in COVID-19. TCRdb's copy holds only in-frame clones and misses some; the assay was immunoSEQ multiplex PCR. The repertoire holds 400,000 to 550,000 clones, around 89% seen once, with 4.3% in the top ten. The specimen was peripheral blood. These receptors originate from a woman in her 30s with acute or convalescent COVID-19.

The rearrangement joins TRBV28 to TRBJ1-6; tentatively, D is TRBD1 (5 bases). Germline CDR1 reads MDHEN; CDR2 reads SYDVKM. V was clipped by 4 bases and J by 7 bases, with 14 bases between them. The CDR3 has 15 residues. The CDR3 nucleotides are TGTGCCAGCAGTTCAGGGTCAGTAGGGAATTCACCCCTCCACTTT. Residues: CASSSGSVGNSPLHF.

The V and J genes are TRBV19 and TRBJ2-6, with 7 bases aligning to TRBD1. In germline, CDR1 is LNHDA, CDR2 SQIVND (reference sequence). Losses at the gene ends were 6 bases for V and 3 bases for J; bases not matched to a gene: 11. The CDR3 totals 17 residues. CDR3 sequence reads: CASSQGTASYGANVLTF. CDR3 DNA sequence: TGTGCCAGTAGCCAAGGGACAGCATCGTATGGGGCCAACGTCCTGACTTTC.

This clone was counted only a few times. The chain carries TRBV7-9 and TRBJ2-7; TRBD1 is a possible D gene (5 bases). Germline CDR1 and CDR2: SEHNR and FQNEAQ (reference sequence). The CDR3 runs to 15 residues. The V gene lost 1 base and the J gene lost 1 base, with 11 bases spanning the gap. This CDR3 reads CASSLVRTTSYEQYF. CDR3 sequence (DNA): TGTGCCAGCAGCTTAGTTCGGACAACGTCCTACGAGCAGTACTTC. The entire variable domain, with the rest obtained from reference TRBV7-9 and TRBJ2-7, is as follows: DTGVSQNPRHKITKRGQNVTFRCDPISEHNRLYWYRQTLGQGPEFLTYFQNEAQLEKSRLLSDRFSAERPKGSFSTLEIQRTEQGDSAMYLCASSLVRTTSYEQYFGPGTRLTVT.

V and J are TRBV7-9 and TRBJ2-3; possibly TRBD1 for D (5 bases). The length of the CDR3 is 15 residues. Trimming took 1 base from V and 4 from J, leaving 12 bases between them. The germline gives CDR1 SEHNR, CDR2 FQNEAQ (reference sequence). Here the CDR3 DNA reads TGTGCCAGCAGCTTAGTGGGGCAGGGCGCAGATACGCAGTATTTT. Protein: CASSLVGQGADTQYF.

The gene calls are TRBV7-9 and TRBJ1-6; a weak D match, TRBD1 (5 bases). Germline CDR1 is SEHNR and CDR2 is FQNEAQ (reference sequence). V shed 1 base and J shed 6 bases, with 10 bases lying between them. CDR3 length: 15 residues. CDR3 residues: CASSLGDGGNSPLHF. The CDR3 DNA reads TGTGCCAGCAGCTTAGGTGACGGGGGTAATTCACCCCTCCACTTT. The full variable domain, in which reference TRBV7-9 and TRBJ1-6 provide the parts outside the CDR3, is DTGVSQNPRHKITKRGQNVTFRCDPISEHNRLYWYRQTLGQGPEFLTYFQNEAQLEKSRLLSDRFSAERPKGSFSTLEIQRTEQGDSAMYLCASSLGDGGNSPLHFGNGTRLTVT.

Note on this clone: The sample contains more than one DNA sequence encoding this CDR3. The chain links TRBV5-1 to TRBJ1-1; 11 bases line up with TRBD1. The ends lost 0 bases at V and 4 bases at J; junction bases unmatched: 2. The CDR3 has 15 residues. Germline V gene lookup returns CDR1 SGHRS and CDR2 YFSETQ. CDR3 sequence: CASSLAGTGGTEAFF. The CDR3 DNA is TGCGCCAGCAGCTTGGCTGGGACAGGGGGCACTGAAGCTTTCTTT.

The chain employs TRBV9 and TRBJ2-3; 9 bases align to TRBD2. The germline CDR1 and CDR2 sequences are SGDLS and YYNGEE. CDR3 length: 16 residues. Germline trimming cut 3 bases from V and 3 bases from J; bases unmatched to any gene: 8. CDR3 nucleotide sequence: TGTGCCAGCAGCGCTGGAGCGGGGGGCAGTACAGATACGCAGTATTTT. Encoded protein: CASSAGAGGSTDTQYF. Filled out from reference TRBV9 and TRBJ2-3, the complete variable domain reads DSGVTQTPKHLITATGQRVTLRCSPRSGDLSVYWYQQSLDQGLQFLIQYYNGEERAKGNILERFSAQQFPDLHSELNLSSLELGDSALYFCASSAGAGGSTDTQYFGPGTRLTVL.

The chain employs TRBV30 and TRBJ1-1, with D perhaps TRBD1 (6 bases). With 2 bases removed from V and 4 bases from J, the gap between germline ends came to 11 bases. The CDR3 consists of 13 residues. The germline V gene has CDR1 GTSNPN and CDR2 SVGIG (reference sequence). The CDR3 sequence is CAWSTQGTTEAFF. CDR3 in DNA: TGTGCCTGGAGTACGCAGGGGACCACTGAAGCTTTCTTT.

The gene calls are TRBV18 and TRBJ2-5; 7 nucleotides agree with TRBD2. J gave up 6 bases and V 1 base, and 8 bases lay outside the gene matches. Germline V gene data show CDR1 as KGHSH and CDR2 as LQKENI. The CDR3 length is 15 residues. This CDR3 reads CASSPRGGFDKTQYF. The CDR3 nucleotides read TGTGCCAGCTCACCACGCGGGGGTTTTGACAAGACCCAGTACTTC.

The count of this clone is one. The CDR3 DNA is TGTGCCAGCAGTGAAGCCCCTAGTCTCAGAAGACGTGGGGTCGGGAGACGTGGCTACACCTTC. This codes for CASSEAPSLRRRGVGRRGYTF. V and J are TRBV6-1 and TRBJ1-2; D is uncertain. CDR1 and CDR2 (germline): MNHNS, SASEGT. V was trimmed by 0 bases and J by 7 bases, leaving 33 bases between them. The CDR3 has 21 residues.

The chain links TRBV5-1 to TRBJ1-2; D gene unclear. Trimming shortened V by 3 bases and J by 2 bases, and 14 bases separated the two germline ends. The CDR3 runs 15 residues. Germline V gene sequence: CDR1 SGHRS, CDR2 YFSETQ. This CDR3 reads CASSYTSSNNYGYTF. The CDR3 DNA follows: TGCGCCAGCAGCTATACGTCAAGCAACAACTATGGCTACACCTTC.

This clone was picked up a small number of times. The chain uses TRBV5-1 and TRBJ2-2; D is perhaps TRBD1 (6 bases). Trimming left V 4 bases short and J 1 base short, with 8 bases between. Germline assignment: CDR1 SGHRS and CDR2 YFSETQ. The CDR3 extends over 14 amino acids. The CDR3 reads CASSMTGNTGELFF. The CDR3 DNA follows: TGCGCCAGCAGCATGACAGGGAACACCGGGGAGCTGTTTTTT.

The J gene is TRBJ1-5, the V gene TRBV28, with 7 bases identical to TRBD1. Germline V CDR1 and CDR2: MDHEN, SYDVKM. The CDR3 has 14 residues. V lost 2 bases and J lost 6; bases outside the gene matches: 4. Written as DNA, the CDR3 is TGTGCCAGCAGTTTAGTAGGGGGCGGTCAGCCCCAGCATTTT. This translates into CASSLVGGGQPQHF.

The chain couples TRBV4-2 to TRBJ2-5; 7 nucleotides line up with TRBD1. V gave up 4 bases and J gave up 3 bases; unmatched junction bases: 8. The CDR3 covers 15 residues. Germline V gene lookup returns CDR1 LGHNA and CDR2 YNFKEQ. The CDR3: CASSRRQGREETQYF. The CDR3 DNA reads TGTGCCAGCAGCCGACGACAGGGACGCGAAGAGACCCAGTACTTC.

This clone was seen only once. CDR3 DNA sequence: TGTGCCAGCAGCCCCCGGGGGGAAGAAAAACTGTTTTTT. It encodes CASSPRGEEKLFF. The chain uses TRBV13 and TRBJ1-4, with D perhaps TRBD1 (5 bases). Per the germline V gene, CDR1 is PRHDT and CDR2 is FYEKMQ (reference sequence). Between the trimmed V and J ends, which lost 5 bases and 8 bases, there was a span of 12 bases. This CDR3 spans 13 amino acids.

The genes are TRBV15 and TRBJ1-6; D is perhaps TRBD1 (6 bases). Trimming took 3 bases from V and 10 from J, leaving 13 bases between them. Germline V lookup: CDR1 LNHNV, CDR2 YYDKDF (reference sequence). The CDR3 totals 14 residues. CDR3 in amino acids: CATSSPDSDSPLHF. The CDR3 DNA follows: TGTGCCACCAGCAGCCCGGACAGCGACTCACCCCTCCACTTT.

The gene calls are TRBV14 and TRBJ1-6; possible D gene TRBD1, 6 bases. The CDR3 is 18 amino acids. CDR1 and CDR2 from the germline V gene are SGHDN and FVKESK. V lost 0 bases and J 2 bases, leaving 14 bases between the germline ends. The CDR3 is CASSQDFTRGTYNSPLHF. The CDR3 nucleotides are TGTGCCAGCAGCCAAGATTTTACGAGGGGGACCTATAATTCACCCCTCCACTTT.

To note about this clone: At one end, the junction sequence differs from germline, possibly due to a read error. The J gene is TRBJ1-4, the V gene TRBV30, with TRBD1 matching over 7 bases. CDR1 is GTSNPN, CDR2 SVGIG, per germline (reference sequence). This CDR3 region has 16 residues. CDR3 bases: TGTGCCTGGAGCCGCGTCTGGGGACAGTCTAAAGAAAAACTGTTTTTT. Translated, it gives CAWSRVWGQSKEKLFF.

V and J are TRBV12-3 or TRBV12-4 and TRBJ1-2, with TRBD1 as a possible D gene (5 bases). This CDR3 has 13 amino acids. The V end lost 5 bases, the J end lost 8 bases, and 15 bases lay between the germline ends. The CDR3 DNA is TGTGCCAGCAGTCCGGGGACTTCCAGCGGCTACACCTTC. Residues: CASSPGTSSGYTF.

CDR3 nucleotide sequence: TGTGCCAGTATTCCCATAGAAAGTAGTCGGGGGGCGAAGCAAGCTTTCTTT. Amino acid sequence: CASIPIESSRGAKQAFF. The V call is TRBV19, the J call TRBJ1-1, with TRBD1 as a possible D gene (6 bases). Germline loops: CDR1 LNHDA, CDR2 SQIVND (reference sequence). V shed 7 bases and J shed 9 bases, with 30 bases lying between them. The CDR3 contains 17 residues.

The rearrangement uses TRBV18 and TRBJ1-2; TRBD1 is a possible D gene (6 bases). Germline V gene sequence: CDR1 KGHSH, CDR2 LQKENI. Trimming shortened V by 2 bases and J by 9 bases, and 13 bases separated the two germline ends. CDR3 length equals 13 residues. The CDR3 here is CASSPAGDGSYTF. The CDR3 nucleotides read TGTGCCAGCTCACCAGCAGGGGACGGGAGCTACACCTTC.

This chain links TRBV3-1 (or the pseudogene TRBV3-2) with TRBJ1-5; TRBD1 matches at 7 bases. Germline V gives CDR1 LGHDT, CDR2 YNNKEL (reference sequence). The CDR3 runs 14 residues. V lost 6 bases to trimming and J lost 3 bases; unmatched junction nucleotides: 5. CDR3 bases: TGTGCCAGCAGTCAGGACAGGAACAATCAGCCCCAGCATTTT. Protein sequence: CASSQDRNNQPQHF.

The V gene is TRBV29-1, the J gene TRBJ2-3; a possible D gene is TRBD1 (5 bases). CDR1 is SQVTM and CDR2 is ANQGSEA in the germline V gene. Trimming removed 0 bases at V and 4 bases at J, with 14 bases between. This CDR3 spans 15 amino acids. CDR3 protein: CSVEDLGVGADTQYF. Written as DNA, the CDR3 is TGCAGCGTTGAAGATCTAGGGGTTGGCGCAGATACGCAGTATTTT.

V usage is TRBV27 and J usage is TRBJ2-3; 7 bases are a match to TRBD2. There are 15 residues in the CDR3. Germline V gene sequence: CDR1 MNHEY, CDR2 SMNVEV (reference sequence). Trimming removed 3 bases from V and 4 bases from J; junction bases left unmatched: 7. CDR3 DNA sequence: TGTGCCAGCAGTTTTACCGGGGGGTTCGCAGATACGCAGTATTTT. Protein sequence: CASSFTGGFADTQYF.

The CDR3 nucleotides read TGTGCCAGCAGCTTGAATTACGGCGGAGGAAAAACTAGCACAGATACGCAGTATTTT. Translating it yields CASSLNYGGGKTSTDTQYF. The V call is TRBV5-5, the J call TRBJ2-3; maybe TRBD2 (5 bases). Germline CDR1 and CDR2: SGHKS and YYEKEE (reference sequence). The V end was cut by 1 base, the J end by 0 bases, with 21 bases between. The CDR3 spans 19 residues.

The rearrangement uses TRBV28 and TRBJ2-1, with D unclear. Trimming shortened V by 6 bases and J by 6 bases, and 24 bases separated the two germline ends. Germline values: CDR1 MDHEN, CDR2 SYDVKM. This CDR3 has 17 residues. CDR3 protein: CASSHHPQPVPGNEQFF. The CDR3 DNA sequence: TGTGCCAGCAGCCACCACCCCCAGCCAGTACCGGGCAATGAGCAGTTCTTC. Using reference TRBV28 and TRBJ2-1 for the parts outside the CDR3, the full variable domain is DVKVTQSSRYLVKRTGEKVFLECVQDMDHENMFWYRQDPGLGLRLIYFSYDVKMKEKGDIPEGYSVSREKKERFSLILESASTNQTSMYLCASSHHPQPVPGNEQFFGPGTRLTVL.

V gene TRBV6-6 combines with J gene TRBJ2-3; maybe TRBD1 (6 bases). CDR1 is MNHNY and CDR2 is SVGAGI in the germline V gene (reference sequence). The CDR3 is 16 residues long. Trimming stripped 3 bases from V and 2 bases from J, with 15 bases between. CDR3 sequence (DNA): TGTGCCAGCAGTTATAACACAGGGTCCCCCACAGATACGCAGTATTTT. Translation: CASSYNTGSPTDTQYF.

This CDR3 reads CASSTLAGSVYNEQFF. As DNA, the CDR3 is TGCGCCAGCAGCACCCTAGCGGGGTCTGTCTACAATGAGCAGTTCTTC. The chain links TRBV5-1 to TRBJ2-1; 9 bases map to TRBD2. Looked up from germline, CDR1 is SGHRS and CDR2 is YFSETQ. J gave up 3 bases and V 4 bases, and 8 bases lay outside the gene matches. The CDR3 length is 16 residues. The full variable domain, rest sourced from reference TRBV5-1 and TRBJ2-1, is KAGVTQTPRYLIKTRGQQVTLSCSPISGHRSVSWYQQTPGQGLQFLFEYFSETQRNKGNFPGRFSGRQFSNSRSEMNVSTLELGDSALYLCASSTLAGSVYNEQFFGPGTRLTVL.

The rearrangement links TRBV30 to TRBJ1-6; TRBD1 might be the D (5 bases). The CDR3 has 12 residues. Trimming cost V 7 bases and J 10 bases, with 14 bases left between them. The germline gives CDR1 GTSNPN, CDR2 SVGIG (reference sequence). This CDR3 is CASERGGSPLHF. The CDR3 coding sequence is TGTGCCTCCGAAAGGGGAGGCTCACCCCTCCACTTT.

This clone was observed once. The CDR3 DNA follows: TGTGCCAGCAGCCACCTACCGACAGGGGGCTTGGGAGGCTACACCTTC. Protein product: CASSHLPTGGLGGYTF. The chain is built from TRBV3-1 (or the pseudogene TRBV3-2) and TRBJ1-2; 10 bases fit TRBD1. CDR1 is LGHDT, CDR2 YNNKEL, per germline (reference sequence). The CDR3 is 16 residues long. V trimming: 3 bases; J trimming: 8 bases; junction bases outside the gene matches: 12.

The rearrangement links TRBV3-1 (or the pseudogene TRBV3-2) to TRBJ2-4, with D hard to call. The germline CDR1 and CDR2 sequences are LGHDT and YNNKEL (reference sequence). This CDR3 is 14 amino acids long. Trimming removed 4 bases at V and 1 base at J, with 8 bases between. The CDR3 is CASSPLGAKNIQYF. CDR3 in DNA: TGTGCCAGCAGCCCCCTCGGGGCCAAAAACATTCAGTACTTC.